These 23 T cell receptor beta chains came from one sample sequenced in a study of blood T cell repertoires in COVID-19. The data were produced by immunoSEQ multiplex PCR, yet TCRdb's version contains in-frame clones alone and is incomplete. The sample has 200,000 to 250,000 clones, less than 90% seen once. Sequenced sample: PBMCs or T cells enriched from blood (not recorded which). All receptors derive from a woman younger than 45 who had recovered from COVID-19.

V usage is TRBV9 and J usage is TRBJ2-3, with 12 bases identical to TRBD2. From germline, CDR1 is SGDLS and CDR2 YYNGEE. V was clipped by 3 bases and J by 6 bases; unmatched bases: 8. The CDR3 covers 16 residues. The CDR3 spells CASSAYRTSGADTQYF. The CDR3 bases are TGTGCCAGCAGCGCATACCGGACTAGCGGGGCGGATACGCAGTATTTT.

The chain uses TRBV4-1 and TRBJ1-1; D unclear. This CDR3 has 14 residues. CDR1 is MGHRA and CDR2 is YSYEKL in the germline V gene. V lost 2 bases and J lost 3, with 10 bases in between. The CDR3 nucleotides read TGCGCCAGCAGCCAAAGCGGGGAGGACACTGAAGCTTTCTTT. Amino acids: CASSQSGEDTEAFF.

The chain employs TRBV4-3 and TRBJ2-1, with TRBD1 matching over 10 bases. Germline V lookup: CDR1 LGHNA, CDR2 YSLEER. J was trimmed by 3 bases and V by 1 base; bases with no gene match: 3. This CDR3 has 16 amino acids. The CDR3 DNA sequence: TGCGCCAGCAGCCAAGCCGGGACAGGGGACTACAATGAGCAGTTCTTC. Translating it yields CASSQAGTGDYNEQFF.

The chain recombines TRBV7-2 with TRBJ2-1; 12 bases are shared with TRBD1. Trimming took 1 base from V and 10 from J; bases not matched to a gene: 8. The CDR3 covers 16 residues. Germline-derived CDR1 and CDR2 are SGHTA and FQGNSA. The chain's CDR3 is CASSLDGTGGLREQFF. The CDR3 DNA sequence: TGTGCCAGCAGCTTAGACGGGACAGGGGGCTTAAGGGAGCAGTTCTTC. Complete variable domain (other parts from reference TRBV7-2 and TRBJ2-1): GAGVSQSPSNKVTEKGKDVELRCDPISGHTALYWYRQSLGQGLEFLIYFQGNSAPDKSGLPSDRFSAERTGGSVSTLTIQRTQQEDSAVYLCASSLDGTGGLREQFFGPGTRLTVL.

The chain employs TRBV20-1 and TRBJ1-2; 7 bases align to TRBD1. Germline values: CDR1 DFQATT, CDR2 SNEGSKA (reference sequence). This CDR3 region has 12 residues. After removal of 3 bases from V and 6 bases from J, the junction contained 4 bases not matched to a gene. The CDR3 DNA reads TGCAGTGCTAGTATCAGGGGGAATGGCTACACCTTC. It specifies CSASIRGNGYTF.

J is TRBJ2-7 and V is TRBV3-1 (or the pseudogene TRBV3-2), with 7 bases lining up with TRBD1. The CDR3 is 17 residues long. Losses at the gene ends were 0 bases for V and 6 bases for J; bases not matched to a gene: 14. The germline V gene has CDR1 LGHDT and CDR2 YNNKEL (reference sequence). This CDR3 is CASSQEWGHRGRGEQYF. The CDR3, as DNA: TGTGCCAGCAGCCAAGAATGGGGGCACAGGGGAAGGGGCGAGCAGTACTTC.

The chain recombines TRBV29-1 with TRBJ1-1, with TRBD1 as a possible D gene (5 bases). Trimming removed 2 bases from V and 8 bases from J, with 12 bases in between. CDR3 length equals 12 residues. Germline loops: CDR1 SQVTM, CDR2 ANQGSEA. DNA of the CDR3: TGCAGCGTTGAAAGACAGTCCCCCGAAGCTTTCTTT. Protein: CSVERQSPEAFF.

The rearrangement uses TRBV12-2 and TRBJ1-1; the table gives TRBD1 as D, unverified against the DNA. TRBV12-2 is a pseudogene segment. CDR3 length equals 15 residues. CDR3 in DNA: TGTGCAAGTCGCTTAGCAGACAGGGTTAACACTGAAGCTTTCTTT. Amino acid sequence: CASRLADRVNTEAFF.

Only a few counts were recorded for this clone. The chain couples TRBV2 to TRBJ1-5; 7 bases fit TRBD1. CDR1 is SNHLY, CDR2 FYNNEI, per germline. This CDR3 has 15 residues. The V and J ends lost 4 bases and 7 bases, in that order; junction bases with no gene match: 10. CDR3 loop: CASSGRDRVRQPQHF. As DNA, the CDR3 is TGTGCCAGCAGTGGGAGAGACAGGGTTCGGCAGCCCCAGCATTTT.

The rearrangement uses TRBV29-1 and TRBJ1-2, with D possibly matching TRBD1 (5 bases). V lost 4 bases and J 8 bases, leaving 11 bases between the germline ends. CDR1 and CDR2 (germline): SQVTM, ANQGSEA. CDR3 length equals 11 residues. CDR3 in amino acids: CSVARGEGYTF. The CDR3 nucleotides read TGCAGCGTTGCTCGGGGGGAAGGCTACACCTTC.

The rearrangement uses TRBV9 and TRBJ1-2, with D tentatively TRBD1 (6 bases). V was shortened by 3 bases and J by 6 bases, with 18 bases between the two germline ends. This CDR3 region has 15 residues. Germline CDR1 SGDLS, CDR2 YYNGEE. The CDR3 loop reads CASSAYYGTNDGYTF. CDR3 bases: TGTGCCAGCAGCGCCTATTACGGGACAAACGATGGCTACACCTTC.

The chain has TRBV27 and TRBJ1-5; D possibly corresponds to TRBD1 (5 bases). Germline assignment: CDR1 MNHEY and CDR2 SMNVEV (reference sequence). V dropped 4 bases and J dropped 4 bases, with 11 bases sitting between them. CDR3 length: 14 residues. For the CDR3, the DNA is TGTGCCAGCAGTTCTCTGGGGCGGAATCAGCCCCAGCATTTT. It is translated as CASSSLGRNQPQHF.

CDR3 residues: CSVVGGWGYTF. DNA for the CDR3: TGCAGCGTTGTGGGAGGGTGGGGCTACACCTTC. The chain is built from TRBV29-1 and TRBJ1-2; no clear D. V lost 4 bases and J lost 8, with 11 bases in between. The germline CDR1 and CDR2 sequences are SQVTM and ANQGSEA. The CDR3 spans 11 residues.

V usage is TRBV19 and J usage is TRBJ1-1, with a tentative D call TRBD1 (6 bases). Trimming took off 5 bases at V and 2 bases at J, with 15 bases between the two ends. CDR3 size: 15 residues. The germline V gene has CDR1 LNHDA and CDR2 SQIVND (reference sequence). The CDR3 DNA sequence: TGTGCCAGTAGTCCCTTCGGGACACTAAACACTGAAGCTTTCTTT. Amino acids: CASSPFGTLNTEAFF.

This clone was recorded only once. The rearrangement joins TRBV19 to TRBJ2-5, with 7 bases that match TRBD2. The germline CDR1 and CDR2 sequences are LNHDA and SQIVND (reference sequence). V lost 3 bases, J lost 3 bases, and 7 bases stayed unmatched. The CDR3 spans 15 residues. CDR3 sequence: CASSIFRGEEETQYF. In DNA, the CDR3 is TGTGCCAGTAGTATTTTTCGGGGGGAGGAAGAGACCCAGTACTTC.

This clone was picked up one time. The chain couples TRBV5-1 to TRBJ1-5; no clear D gene. This CDR3 spans 13 amino acids. CDR1 is SGHRS, CDR2 YFSETQ, per germline. The V gene lost 2 bases and the J gene lost 5 bases, with 8 bases spanning the gap. The CDR3 nucleotides are TGCGCCAGCAGCTTCGATACGGATCAGCCCCAGCATTTT. Its translation is CASSFDTDQPQHF.

The chain links TRBV7-2 to TRBJ1-2; 8 nucleotides match TRBD1. Germline V gives CDR1 SGHTA, CDR2 FQGNSA. The V segment lost 5 bases and the J segment 10 bases; nucleotides outside the gene matches: 12. The CDR3 contains 14 residues. CDR3 bases: TGTGCCAGCAGCCTCCCAGGGGGCGTTTCGGACTACACCTTC. This gives the protein CASSLPGGVSDYTF.

This rearrangement joins TRBV19 to TRBJ2-7; 8 bases are shared with TRBD1. CDR1 and CDR2 from the germline V gene are LNHDA and SQIVND (reference sequence). The V gene end was trimmed by 1 base and the J gene end by 6 bases; junction bases not matched to a gene: 5. The length of the CDR3 is 14 residues. In nucleotides, the CDR3 is TGTGCCAGTAGTATAGGTCAGGGGGCGTTCGAGCAGTACTTC. This encodes CASSIGQGAFEQYF.

The V gene is TRBV4-1, the J gene TRBJ1-4; unclear D gene. Germline V gene sequence: CDR1 MGHRA, CDR2 YSYEKL. The ends were cut back, 0 bases at V and 5 bases at J, with 10 bases in the middle. The CDR3 length is 15 residues. The chain's CDR3 is CASSQDPGLNEKLFF. The CDR3 DNA reads as TGCGCCAGCAGCCAAGACCCAGGCTTGAATGAAAAACTGTTTTTT.

CDR3 in amino acids: CASSVGIAADTQYF. The CDR3 DNA is TGTGCCAGCAGCGTAGGGATAGCGGCAGATACGCAGTATTTT. The chain has TRBV9 and TRBJ2-3; TRBD2 might be the D (6 bases). V was trimmed by 0 bases and J by 4 bases, leaving 9 bases between them. The CDR3 length is 14 residues. In germline, CDR1 is SGDLS, CDR2 YYNGEE.

This sequence joins TRBV9 and TRBJ2-3; TRBD1 might be the D (5 bases). This CDR3 contains 11 residues. Germline CDR1 SGDLS, CDR2 YYNGEE. Trimming took off 4 bases at V and 5 bases at J, with 5 bases between the two ends. The CDR3, as DNA: TGTGCCAGCAGCAGGGGAGATACGCAGTATTTT. This codes for CASSRGDTQYF. Variable domain in full (rest from reference TRBV9 and TRBJ2-3): DSGVTQTPKHLITATGQRVTLRCSPRSGDLSVYWYQQSLDQGLQFLIQYYNGEERAKGNILERFSAQQFPDLHSELNLSSLELGDSALYFCASSRGDTQYFGPGTRLTVL.

V gene TRBV7-7 combines with J gene TRBJ2-2; the D gene is possibly TRBD2 (6 bases). Germline V gene sequence: CDR1 SSHAT, CDR2 FNYEAQ (reference sequence). This CDR3 has 16 residues. Trimming removed 0 bases at V and 5 bases at J, with 13 bases between. CDR3: CASSLAGREATGELFF. Written as DNA, the CDR3 is TGTGCCAGCAGCTTAGCTGGTAGGGAGGCTACCGGGGAGCTGTTTTTT.

V gene TRBV6-2 or TRBV6-3 combines with J gene TRBJ1-2, with TRBD1 identical over 11 bases. V trimming: 2 bases; J trimming: 4 bases; junction bases outside the gene matches: 6. Germline V gene lookup returns CDR1 MNHEY and CDR2 SVGEGT. The CDR3 is 16 residues long. The CDR3 DNA reads TGTGCCAGCAGTTACGGGGGACAGGGGGGCGTCTATGGCTACACCTTC. Protein sequence: CASSYGGQGGVYGYTF.